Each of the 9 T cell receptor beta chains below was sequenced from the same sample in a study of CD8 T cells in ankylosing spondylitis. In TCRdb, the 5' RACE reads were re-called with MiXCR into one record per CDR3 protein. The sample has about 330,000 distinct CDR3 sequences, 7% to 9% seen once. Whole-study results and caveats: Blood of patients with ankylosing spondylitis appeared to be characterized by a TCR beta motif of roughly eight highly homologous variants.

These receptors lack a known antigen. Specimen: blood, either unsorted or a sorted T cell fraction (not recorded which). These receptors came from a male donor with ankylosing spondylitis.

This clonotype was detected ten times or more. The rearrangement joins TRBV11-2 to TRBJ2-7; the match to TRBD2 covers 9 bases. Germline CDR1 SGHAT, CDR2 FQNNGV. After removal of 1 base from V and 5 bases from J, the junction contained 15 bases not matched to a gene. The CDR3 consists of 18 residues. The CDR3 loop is CASSLVPFLVAGADEQYF. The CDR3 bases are TGTGCCAGCAGCTTAGTCCCATTTTTGGTAGCGGGAGCTGACGAGCAGTACTTC.

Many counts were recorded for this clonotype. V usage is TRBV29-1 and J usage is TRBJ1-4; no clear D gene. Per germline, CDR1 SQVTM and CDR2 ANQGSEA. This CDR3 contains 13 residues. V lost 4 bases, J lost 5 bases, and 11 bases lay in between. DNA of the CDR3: TGCAGCGTTGGCGGAGTGGGGAATGAAAAACTGTTTTTT. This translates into CSVGGVGNEKLFF.

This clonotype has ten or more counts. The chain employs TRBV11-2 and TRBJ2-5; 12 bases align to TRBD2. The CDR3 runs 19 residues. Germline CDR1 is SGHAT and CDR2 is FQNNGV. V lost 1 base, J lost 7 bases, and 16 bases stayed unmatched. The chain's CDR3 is CASSLVTGLAGRERLTQYF. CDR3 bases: TGTGCCAGCAGCTTAGTTACGGGACTAGCGGGCCGGGAGCGATTGACCCAGTACTTC.

Here the CDR3 DNA reads TGTGCCAGCAGGATTAATGGCGAGACCCAGTACTTC. This codes for CASRINGETQYF. This chain joins TRBV11-2 and TRBJ2-5, with D uncertain. This CDR3 has 12 residues. V dropped 6 bases and J dropped 5 bases, with 10 bases sitting between them. Germline V lookup: CDR1 SGHAT, CDR2 FQNNGV. Variable domain in full (rest from reference TRBV11-2 and TRBJ2-5): EAGVAQSPRYKIIEKRQSVAFWCNPISGHATLYWYQQILGQGPKLLIQFQNNGVVDDSQLPKDRFSAERLKGVDSTLKIQPAKLEDSAVYLCASRINGETQYFGPGTRLLVL.

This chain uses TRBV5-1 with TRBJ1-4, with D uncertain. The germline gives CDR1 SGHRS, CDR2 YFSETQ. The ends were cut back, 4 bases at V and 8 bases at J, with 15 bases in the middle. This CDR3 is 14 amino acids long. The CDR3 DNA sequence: TGCGCCAGCAGCCCCGTCCCTGGGAGGGAAAAACTGTTTTTT. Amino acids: CASSPVPGREKLFF.

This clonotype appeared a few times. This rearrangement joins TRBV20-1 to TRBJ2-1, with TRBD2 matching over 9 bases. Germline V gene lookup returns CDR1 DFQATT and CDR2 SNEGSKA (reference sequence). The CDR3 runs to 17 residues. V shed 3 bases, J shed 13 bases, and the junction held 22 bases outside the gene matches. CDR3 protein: CSASPGEGEILAGDQFF. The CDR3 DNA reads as TGCAGTGCTAGCCCTGGCGAGGGGGAAATACTAGCGGGTGACCAGTTCTTC.

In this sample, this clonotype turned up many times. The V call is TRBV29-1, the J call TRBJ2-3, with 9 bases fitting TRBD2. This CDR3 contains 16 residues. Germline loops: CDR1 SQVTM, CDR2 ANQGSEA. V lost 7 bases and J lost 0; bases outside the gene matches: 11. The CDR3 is CSAHTRLAGSTDTQYF. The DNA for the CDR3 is TGCAGCGCCCATACCCGGCTAGCGGGGAGCACAGATACGCAGTATTTT.

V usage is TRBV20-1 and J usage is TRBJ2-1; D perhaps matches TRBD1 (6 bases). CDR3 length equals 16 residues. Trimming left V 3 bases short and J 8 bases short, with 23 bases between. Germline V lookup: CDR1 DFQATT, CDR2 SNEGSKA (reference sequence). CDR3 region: CSASDTGTYHLDEQFF. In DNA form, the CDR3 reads TGCAGTGCTAGTGACACCGGGACATACCATTTGGATGAGCAGTTCTTC.

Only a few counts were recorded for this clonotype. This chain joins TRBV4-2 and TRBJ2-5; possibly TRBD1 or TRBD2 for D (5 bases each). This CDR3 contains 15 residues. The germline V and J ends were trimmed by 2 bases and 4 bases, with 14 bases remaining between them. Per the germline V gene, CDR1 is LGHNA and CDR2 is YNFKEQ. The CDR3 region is CASSQNLEGPETQYF. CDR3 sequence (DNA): TGTGCCAGCAGCCAAAACCTTGAGGGACCAGAGACCCAGTACTTC.